This is a list of T cell receptor beta chains from one sample in a study of neurological immune-mediated disorders. TCRdb re-called the 5' RACE reads through MiXCR, storing one row per CDR3 protein. This table holds roughly 45,000 distinct CDR3 sequences, about 13% found once. Sequencing input: PBMCs. The receptors stem from a man aged 25 to 45 in good health. The CDR3 runs from the conserved cysteine through the conserved F or W. D genes are given only for firm matches. A row's size may be missing; if present it is once, few, many or a size class.

j_call v_call d_call cdr3_length clone_size cdr3_nt cdr3_aa
TRBJ2-7 TRBV3-1 . 15 many TGTGCCAGCAGCCAATGGCTAGCGCTAACCTACGAGCAGTACTTC CASSQWLALTYEQYF
TRBJ2-7 TRBV27 . 13 many TGTGCCAGCAGTTTAGGGGGGTACTACGAGCAGTACTTC CASSLGGYYEQYF
TRBJ2-5 TRBV29-1 . 14 many TGCAGCACCTTGGGGGGAGCCCGAGAAGAGACCCAGTACTTC CSTLGGAREETQYF
TRBJ1-1 TRBV3-1 . 11 many TGTGCCAGCAGCCATGGACAGCGGGCTTTCTTT CASSHGQRAFF
TRBJ2-2 TRBV27 . 19 many TGTGCCAGCAGTTTAATGTGGGGTGGGCGCACAGGGAACACCGGGGAGCTGTTTTTT CASSLMWGGRTGNTGELFF
TRBJ2-5 TRBV3-1 . 13 many TGTGCCAGCAGCCTTGGACAGCAAGAGACCCAGTACTTC CASSLGQQETQYF
TRBJ1-2 TRBV2 . 14 many TGTGCCAGCAGTGAAGCGCTTCGTAACTATGGCTACACCTTC CASSEALRNYGYTF
TRBJ2-1 TRBV29-1 TRBD1 14 many TGCAGCGTAGGGACAGGGGGCGCCTACAATGAGCAGTTCTTC CSVGTGGAYNEQFF
TRBJ2-3 TRBV20-1 . 11 many TGCAGTGCTACGGTAGCAGATACGCAGTATTTT CSATVADTQYF
TRBJ2-7 TRBV3-1 . 12 many TGTGCCAGCAGCCAATTTTCCTACGAGCAGTACTTC CASSQFSYEQYF
TRBJ1-1 TRBV5-1 . 15 few TGCGCCAGCAGCTTGGCCAACTCCCTCAACACTGAAGCTTTCTTT CASSLANSLNTEAFF
TRBJ2-5 TRBV3-1 . 14 many TGTGCCAGCAGCCCGGGAATCCGCCAAGAGACCCAGTACTTC CASSPGIRQETQYF
TRBJ2-1 TRBV3-1 TRBD2 18 many TGTGCCAGCAGCCGGTCGGTAGCGGGAGGGCCCACCTACAATGAGCAGTTCTTC CASSRSVAGGPTYNEQFF
TRBJ2-5 TRBV2 . 14 few TGTGCCAGCAGGTTACGGGAGAGCCAAGAGACCCAGTACTTC CASRLRESQETQYF
TRBJ2-1 TRBV20-1 . 13 many TGCAGTGCTAGAGATGGTACTCACAATGAGCAGTTCTTC CSARDGTHNEQFF
TRBJ2-1 TRBV7-2 . 16 many TGTGCCAGCAGCCTTACCTTCGCGCAAGCCTACAATGAGCAGTTCTTC CASSLTFAQAYNEQFF
TRBJ2-3 TRBV5-1 . 16 many TGCGCCAGCAGCTTGGGGGGGGGGCAACGCACAGATACGCAGTATTTT CASSLGGGQRTDTQYF
TRBJ2-7 TRBV29-1 TRBD1 14 many TGCAGCGTTGGAGACAGGGGGCCTGTTTACGAGCAGTACTTC CSVGDRGPVYEQYF
TRBJ2-5 TRBV28 TRBD1 14 many TGTGCCAGCAGTTTGGGGACAGATGAAGAGACCCAGTACTTC CASSLGTDEETQYF
TRBJ2-7 TRBV10-3 . 13 many TGTGCCATCGCGCGGGGGACACCCTACGAGCAGTACTTC CAIARGTPYEQYF
TRBJ2-1 TRBV12-3/TRBV12-4 TRBD2 12 many TGTGCCAGCGGCGGGAGTAGCGATGAGCAGTTCTTC CASGGSSDEQFF
TRBJ2-5 TRBV7-6 . 15 many TGTGCCAGCACCTTTAAGAGTGGGTTTCGCGAGACCCAGTACTTC CASTFKSGFRETQYF
TRBJ2-4 TRBV6-1 . 13 many TGTGCCAGCAGTGAAGCGCTCGGGAACATTCAGTACTTC CASSEALGNIQYF
TRBJ2-2 TRBV5-1 . 15 many TGCGCCAGCACTAACTGGGGCGAGAACACCGGGGAGCTGTTTTTT CASTNWGENTGELFF
TRBJ1-1 TRBV7-9 TRBD1 18 . TGTGCCAGCAGGAACCCAACCGGGACAGGGGGCGAGAACACTGAAGCTTTCTTT CASRNPTGTGGENTEAFF
TRBJ2-5 TRBV5-1 . 16 many TGCGCCAGCAGCCCGGGTACGGGAGCACTTAAAGAGACCCAGTACTTC CASSPGTGALKETQYF
TRBJ1-4 TRBV7-9 . 13 many TGTGCCAGCAGCGGAAACAGGGATGAAAAACTGTTTTTT CASSGNRDEKLFF
TRBJ1-1 TRBV27 TRBD1 14 once TGTGCCTGCACTCTGACAGGGTTCTCCTCTGACGCTTTCTTT CACTLTGFSSDAFF
TRBJ2-3 TRBV6-2/TRBV6-3 TRBD2 13 few TGTGCCAGCACGACTAGCGGCCCAGATACGCAGTATTTT CASTTSGPDTQYF
TRBJ2-1 TRBV28 TRBD2 18 many TGTGCCAGCAGTACCTCATGGACTAGCGGGAGGGATTCGAATGAGCAGTTCTTC CASSTSWTSGRDSNEQFF
TRBJ2-7 TRBV3-1 TRBD2 18 few TGTGCCAGCAGCCAAGATCCGACTCGGTCGGGAGGGCCGTACGAGCAGTACTTC CASSQDPTRSGGPYEQYF
TRBJ1-4 TRBV7-2 . 13 many TGTGCCAGCAGCGTAGACAGTTTTAGGAAACTGTTTTTT CASSVDSFRKLFF
TRBJ2-2 TRBV9 TRBD1 16 many TGTGCCAGCAGCGCACACGGGACAGGGTTTTCCGGGGAGCTGTTTTTT CASSAHGTGFSGELFF
TRBJ2-5 TRBV27 TRBD1 15 many TGTGCCAGCAGCGGAAACAGGGGGGTGGGAGAGACCCAGTACTTC CASSGNRGVGETQYF
TRBJ2-6 TRBV12-3/TRBV12-4 . 13 many TGTGCCAGCAACCCTTCTGGGGCCAACGTCCTGACTTTC CASNPSGANVLTF
TRBJ2-3 TRBV7-3 . 12 many TGTGCCAGCAGCTTAAGCCCGGATACGCAGTATTTT CASSLSPDTQYF
TRBJ2-2 TRBV5-1 TRBD2 16 many TGCGCCAGCATGTATCTGCCTAGCGGGATAACCGGGGAGCTGTTTTTT CASMYLPSGITGELFF
TRBJ2-5 TRBV28 . 16 many TGTGCCAGCAGTTTATTGGTACAGCGCCCGGAAGAGACCCAGTACTTC CASSLLVQRPEETQYF
TRBJ1-2 TRBV20-1 . 12 many TGCAGTGCTAGGGGGAGGGACGACGGCTACACCTTC CSARGRDDGYTF
TRBJ2-7 TRBV27 . 13 many TGTGCCAGCAGTTTATCATCCATATACGAGCAGTACTTC CASSLSSIYEQYF
TRBJ2-7 TRBV12-3/TRBV12-4 . 11 many TGTGCCAGCAGTTTGTTCTACGAGCAGTACTTC CASSLFYEQYF
TRBJ1-5 TRBV10-3 TRBD1 14 many TGTGCCATCAGCCCCGGGACAGGGTCTCAGCCCCAGCATTTT CAISPGTGSQPQHF